This TCR beta chain was captured by sequencing in a study of blood T cell repertoires in COVID-19 (dated by TCRdb to the early 2020s). General notes on the study: Collaborator samples came from the United States, Italy and Spain and covered acute and convalescent phases of COVID-19. Samples were obtained from the ongoing ImmuneRACE study (first 160 participants) and from about 1,300 subjects provided by 6 global collaborators. Nearly every sample came with metadata listing a de-identified subject ID, COVID-19 status, age in years and sex. The repertoires were released in a freely available public database meant as a resource for research on the immune response to SARS-CoV-2. The dataset comprised deeply sampled blood TCRbeta repertoires from subjects exposed to, actively infected with, or recovered from COVID-19. HLA class I and class II types, where available, came from metadata supplied by the sample provider rather than from assay-based typing. The material from the prospective study consisted of cDNA or gDNA derived from T cells, B-cell-depleted T cells, or PBMCs.

The immunoSEQ Assay, a bias-controlled multiplex PCR, was used to amplify TCRbeta CDR3 regions from genomic DNA. As for how the authors treated the data: Within the assay, amplification of reference gene primers was used to estimate how many nucleated cells each sample contained. To quantify the absolute abundance of each unique TCRbeta CDR3 rearrangement, sequence reads were collapsed and filtered. For each sample, productive Simpson clonality was calculated as the square root of Simpson's diversity index over productive rearrangements. The immuneACCESS repertoire file appears here via TCRdb, limited to in-frame rearrangements. These files lack a portion of the clones; in checked studies, under half of the deficit traces to unresolved V genes, and the cause of the others is not known. That table gives V, J and clone size, and the DNA gave D and trimming. The sample table shows about 160,000 clones, and about four fifths are seen once. 3% to 3.5% of the sample is held by the ten biggest clonotypes.

This clone was recorded at least ten times. The clone's antigen remains unknown. Nothing much larger sits one base from this clone, and base qualities are not available. What the research found in general, with its limitations: The quantity of clinical and demographic metadata differed by source and by participant and was supplied without curation.

The CDR3 starts with the cysteine, ends with the phenylalanine, and has 16 residues. Solely the CDR3 DNA is kept, with 48 bases framed from the first base. The germline V gene gives CDR1 as SGHDN and CDR2 as FVKESK. Relative to germline, V is 3 bases shorter and J is 2 bases shorter, with 16 bases between their ends. Participants in the prospective study were aged roughly 18 to 100 years, lived in 24 United States geographic areas, and enrolled through a virtual design. Cohort assignment in the prospective study relied on participant-reported clinical history from a screening survey and a study questionnaire. Recovered participants in ImmuneRACE Cohort 3 were defined by two consecutive negative NP/OP PCR tests, clearance by a healthcare professional, or resolution of symptoms. Each participant in the prospective study had whole blood, serum and a nasopharyngeal or oropharyngeal swab collected by mobile phlebotomists. Over an approximately 2-month period, participants in the prospective study had the option of providing additional blood draws and questionnaires. Blood samples from the prospective study were shipped frozen or at room temperature prior to DNA extraction.

This receptor was identified in an older woman who had recovered from COVID-19. The chain couples TRBV14 to TRBJ1-2; the D gene cannot be resolved reliably. The sample taken for sequencing was PBMCs or T cells enriched from blood (not recorded which). The DNA sequence is as follows: TGTGCCAGCAGCCAGGGGTCTTTCCTAGCCAACTATGGCTACACCTTC. Its coded protein is CASSQGSFLANYGYTF. Full variable domain (CDR3 extended with the reference TRBV14 and TRBJ1-2 proteins): EAGVTQFPSHSVIEKGQTVTLRCDPISGHDNLYWYRRVMGKEIKFLLHFVKESKQDESGMPNNRFLAERTGGTYSTLKVQPAELEDSGVYFCASSQGSFLANYGYTFGSGTRLTVV.